The rows below give T cell receptor beta chains drawn from one sample of a study of blood T cells in healthy people across ages. Each CDR3 protein gets one entry after TCRdb re-called the 5' RACE reads with MiXCR. Among 550,000 to 750,000 distinct CDR3 sequences listed, under 25% were seen once. The material sequenced was blood. The receptors come from a man between 65 and 85 years old in good health. The CDR3 runs from the conserved cysteine through the conserved F or W. D genes are given only for firm matches. For some rows the clone size is stated as once, few or many, or as a class when expanded; others skip it.

V	D	size	J	DNA	CDR3
TRBV13	TRBD2	.	TRBJ2-3	TGTGCCAGCAGCCCGACTAGCGGGGTCACAGATACGCAGTATTTT	CASSPTSGVTDTQYF
TRBV5-1	TRBD2	many	TRBJ2-1	TGCGCCAGCAGCTTGGGAGGATGGCTAGCGGTTAACAATGAGCAGTTCTTC	CASSLGGWLAVNNEQFF
TRBV25-1	.	few	TRBJ1-1	TGTGCCAGTAAGGGGGACACCCTGAACACTGAAGCTTTCTTT	CASKGDTLNTEAFF
TRBV20-1	TRBD1	.	TRBJ2-5	TGCAGTGCTAAAGACAGGGGGCGCGAGTGGAAGACCCAGTACTTC	CSAKDRGREWKTQYF
TRBV7-9	.	few	TRBJ2-5	TGTGCCAGCAGCTTAGCAGAGGCGGTCCAAGAGACCCAGTACTTC	CASSLAEAVQETQYF
TRBV29-1	.	.	TRBJ2-6	TGCAGCGTTGAATCAGGGTCTGGGGCCAACGTCCTGACTTTC	CSVESGSGANVLTF
TRBV6-5	.	few	TRBJ2-5	TGTGCCAGCAGTTACTCGAGTTTGGGGCTCGAGACCCAGTACTTC	CASSYSSLGLETQYF
TRBV4-3	.	.	TRBJ1-2	TGCGCCAGCAGCCAAGTCTCAGGAGCTAACTATGGCTACACCTTC	CASSQVSGANYGYTF
TRBV2	.	.	TRBJ2-7	TGTGCCAGCGAACCTAGCGAGAGCTCCTACGAGCAGTACTTC	CASEPSESSYEQYF
TRBV3-1	TRBD1	.	TRBJ2-7	TGTGCCAGCAGCCCATTACAGGGGTACGAGCAGTACTTC	CASSPLQGYEQYF
TRBV29-1	.	.	TRBJ1-1	TGCAGCGTTGGGGGGGGCCGCGCTGAAGCTTTCTTT	CSVGGGRAEAFF
TRBV14	.	.	TRBJ2-7	TGTGCCAGCAGCCATAAGGGTCTCTACGAGCAGTACTTC	CASSHKGLYEQYF
TRBV28	.	once	TRBJ2-2	TGTGCCAGCAGTTTAGGTGGGACCCTTCTTGACGGGGAGCTGTTTTTT	CASSLGGTLLDGELFF
TRBV7-3	TRBD2	.	TRBJ2-1	TGTGCCAGCAGCCCTGAATCCTGGCGGGAGTCCTACAATGAGCAGTTCTTC	CASSPESWRESYNEQFF
TRBV5-1	.	.	TRBJ2-7	TGCGCCAGCAGCTTGGCTTTGGTGTCCTACGAGCAGTACTTC	CASSLALVSYEQYF
TRBV9	.	few	TRBJ2-2	TGTGCCAGCAGCGAGAACGGACAGCCGAACACCGGGGAGCTGTTTTTT	CASSENGQPNTGELFF
TRBV2	.	once	TRBJ2-2	TGTGCCAGCAAGTCCTCTTGGGGCACCGGGGAGCTGTTTTTT	CASKSSWGTGELFF
TRBV20-1	.	.	TRBJ1-3	TGCAGTGCTAGAACACAGGACTCTGGAAACACCATATATTTT	CSARTQDSGNTIYF
TRBV7-3	TRBD2	.	TRBJ2-1	TGTGCCAGCAGCTTAACGTTGACTAGCGGGAGGGGTGAGCAGTTCTTC	CASSLTLTSGRGEQFF
TRBV12-3/TRBV12-4	TRBD1	.	TRBJ2-5	TGTGCCAGCAGTGGAGGACAGGGAAGGGCAGAGACCCAGTACTTC	CASSGGQGRAETQYF
TRBV20-1	.	many	TRBJ2-4	TGCAGTGCTGGAACAGGGCGATCCAAAAACATTCAGTACTTC	CSAGTGRSKNIQYF
TRBV20-1	.	.	TRBJ2-2	TGCAGTGCTAGCCGTTGGGAGGTTCAGGGCGGGGAGCTGTTTTTT	CSASRWEVQGGELFF
TRBV7-2	.	.	TRBJ2-3	TGTGCCAGCAGCTTATTAAATCCTGGTCGGACAGATACGCAGTATTTT	CASSLLNPGRTDTQYF
TRBV6-1	TRBD1	few	TRBJ2-3	TGTGCCAGCAGCCTGACAGGGGGCTCAGATACGCAGTATTTT	CASSLTGGSDTQYF
TRBV30	.	few	TRBJ1-2	TGTGCCTGGATAACTGGGGGATCCGGCTATGGCTACACCTTC	CAWITGGSGYGYTF
TRBV6-1	.	few	TRBJ1-4	TGTGCCAGCAGTGAGACGGGCAGGAGTTTGTTTTTT	CASSETGRSLFF
TRBV7-3	.	few	TRBJ2-1	TGTGCCAGCAGCTTATTAGGGGGGGAGGAGCAGTTCTTC	CASSLLGGEEQFF
TRBV28	.	few	TRBJ2-7	TGTGCCAGCAGGTCACCCTACGAGCAGTACTTC	CASRSPYEQYF